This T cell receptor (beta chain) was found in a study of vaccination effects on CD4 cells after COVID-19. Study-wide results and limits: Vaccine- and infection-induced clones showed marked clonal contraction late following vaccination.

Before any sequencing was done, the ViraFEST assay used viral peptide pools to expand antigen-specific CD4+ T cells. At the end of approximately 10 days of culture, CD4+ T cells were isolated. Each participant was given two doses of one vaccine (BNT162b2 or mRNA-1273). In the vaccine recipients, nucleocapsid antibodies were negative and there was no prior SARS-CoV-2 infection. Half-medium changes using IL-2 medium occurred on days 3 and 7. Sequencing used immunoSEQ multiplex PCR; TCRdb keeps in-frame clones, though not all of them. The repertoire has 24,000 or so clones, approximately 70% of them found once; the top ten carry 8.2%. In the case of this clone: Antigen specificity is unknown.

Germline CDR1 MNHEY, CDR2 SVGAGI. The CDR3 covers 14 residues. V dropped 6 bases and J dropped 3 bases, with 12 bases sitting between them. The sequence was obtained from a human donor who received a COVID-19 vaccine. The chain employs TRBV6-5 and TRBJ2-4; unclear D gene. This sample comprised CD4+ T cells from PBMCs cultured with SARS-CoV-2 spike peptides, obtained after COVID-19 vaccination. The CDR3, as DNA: TGTGCCAGCAGGGTTTCAATGGTCAAAAACATTCAGTACTTC. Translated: CASRVSMVKNIQYF.